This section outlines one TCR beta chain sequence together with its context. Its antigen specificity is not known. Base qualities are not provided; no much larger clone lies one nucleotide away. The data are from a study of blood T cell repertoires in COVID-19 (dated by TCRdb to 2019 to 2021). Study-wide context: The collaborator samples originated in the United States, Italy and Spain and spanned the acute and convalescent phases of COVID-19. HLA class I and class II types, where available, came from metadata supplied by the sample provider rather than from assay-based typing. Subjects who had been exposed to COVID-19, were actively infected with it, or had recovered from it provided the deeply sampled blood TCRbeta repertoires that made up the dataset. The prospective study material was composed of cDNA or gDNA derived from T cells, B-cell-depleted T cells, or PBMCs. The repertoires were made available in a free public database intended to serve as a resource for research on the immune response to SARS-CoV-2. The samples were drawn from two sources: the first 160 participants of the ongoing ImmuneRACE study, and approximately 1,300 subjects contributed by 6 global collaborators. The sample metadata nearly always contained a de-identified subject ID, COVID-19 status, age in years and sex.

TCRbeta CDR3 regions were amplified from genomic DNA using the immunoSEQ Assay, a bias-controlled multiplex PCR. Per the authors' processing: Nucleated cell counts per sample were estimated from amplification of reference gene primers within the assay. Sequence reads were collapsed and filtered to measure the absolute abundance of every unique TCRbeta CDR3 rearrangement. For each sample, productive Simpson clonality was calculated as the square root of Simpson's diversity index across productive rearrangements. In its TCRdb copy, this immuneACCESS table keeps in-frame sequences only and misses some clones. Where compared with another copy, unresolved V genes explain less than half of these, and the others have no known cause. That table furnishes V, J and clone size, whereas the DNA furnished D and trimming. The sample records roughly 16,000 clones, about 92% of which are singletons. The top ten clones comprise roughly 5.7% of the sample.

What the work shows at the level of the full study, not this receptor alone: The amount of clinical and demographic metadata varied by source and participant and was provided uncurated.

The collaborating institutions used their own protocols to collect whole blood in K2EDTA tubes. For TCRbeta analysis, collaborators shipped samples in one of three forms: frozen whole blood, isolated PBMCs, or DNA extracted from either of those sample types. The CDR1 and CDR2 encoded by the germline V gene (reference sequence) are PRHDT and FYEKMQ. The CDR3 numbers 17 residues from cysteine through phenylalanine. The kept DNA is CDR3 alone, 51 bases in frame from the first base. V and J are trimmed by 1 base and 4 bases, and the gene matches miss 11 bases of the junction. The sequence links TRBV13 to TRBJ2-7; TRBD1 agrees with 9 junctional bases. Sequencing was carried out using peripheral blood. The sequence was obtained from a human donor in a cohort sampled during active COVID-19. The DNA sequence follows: TGTGCCAGCAGCTTAGTAGTTCCGGGGACAGGGAAGTACGAGCAGTACTTC. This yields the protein CASSLVVPGTGKYEQYF.